One and the same sample provided the 23 T cell receptor beta chains below, sequenced in a study of blood T cell repertoires in COVID-19. TCRdb's table, derived via immunoSEQ multiplex PCR, lists solely in-frame clones and lacks some. The sample has some 170,000 clones; about 81% are singletons. The sample comprised peripheral blood. Receptors were obtained from a woman in her 70s with acute or convalescent COVID-19.

V and J are TRBV7-2 and TRBJ2-5, with D perhaps matching TRBD1 (5 bases). Germline lookup yields CDR1 SGHTA and CDR2 FQGNSA. The CDR3 is 13 residues long. V was shortened by 3 bases and J by 3 bases, with 8 bases between the two germline ends. CDR3 DNA sequence: TGTGCCAGCAGCTTGACAGTCAAAGAGACCCAGTACTTC. This encodes CASSLTVKETQYF.

The chain has TRBV7-6 and TRBJ1-3; D unresolved. CDR1 is SGHVS and CDR2 is FNYEAQ in the germline V gene. This CDR3 is 15 amino acids long. Trimming stripped 5 bases from V and 4 bases from J, with 15 bases between. Here the CDR3 DNA reads TGTGCCAGCAGCCTAGGAGGTACAAGGGGAAACACCATATATTTT. This encodes CASSLGGTRGNTIYF.

In its sample, this clone was seen a few times. V usage is TRBV2 and J usage is TRBJ1-1, with TRBD1 matching over 8 bases. Germline CDR1 and CDR2: SNHLY and FYNNEI. V dropped 7 bases and J dropped 0; count of bases not matched to a gene: 4. CDR3 size: 14 residues. The DNA of the CDR3 is TGTGCCAGCAACCAGGGGGCGGTGAACACTGAAGCTTTCTTT. It encodes CASNQGAVNTEAFF.

The rearrangement links TRBV4-2 to TRBJ2-1; TRBD2 matches at 15 bases. The ends lost 0 bases at V and 6 bases at J; junction bases unmatched: 3. The CDR3 totals 17 residues. Per the germline V gene, CDR1 is LGHNA and CDR2 is YNFKEQ. The CDR3 DNA reads TGTGCCAGCAGCCAAGATGGGACTAGCGGGGGGAGCAATGAGCAGTTCTTC. It translates to CASSQDGTSGGSNEQFF.

This chain's CDR3 is CASSSGAGETQYF. Here the CDR3 DNA reads TGTGCCAGCAGTTCAGGGGCGGGAGAGACCCAGTACTTC. This rearrangement joins TRBV11-2 to TRBJ2-5; D may be TRBD1 (6 bases). The CDR3 is made up of 13 amino acids. V gave up 6 bases and J gave up 4 bases, with 12 bases separating them. Germline CDR1 reads SGHAT; CDR2 reads FQNNGV.

This clone was counted a few times. J is TRBJ2-1 and V is TRBV29-1; 9 nucleotides align to TRBD2. Germline V gives CDR1 SQVTM, CDR2 ANQGSEA. V shed 7 bases and J 0 bases; nucleotides not matched to a gene: 16. CDR3 length equals 18 residues. This chain's CDR3 is CSATPGLAGGGSYNEQFF. The CDR3 nucleotides read TGCAGCGCAACCCCGGGACTAGCTGGGGGTGGCTCCTACAATGAGCAGTTCTTC.

There are a few counts of this clone. V is TRBV19 and J is TRBJ2-7; TRBD1 might be the D (5 bases). The CDR3 totals 14 residues. Germline V gene data show CDR1 as LNHDA and CDR2 as SQIVND (reference sequence). V was clipped by 5 bases and J by 0 bases, with 11 bases between them. Here the CDR3 reads CASSLRQNSYEQYF. Here the CDR3 DNA reads TGTGCCAGTAGTCTAAGACAGAACTCCTACGAGCAGTACTTC.

The chain uses TRBV3-1 (or the pseudogene TRBV3-2) and TRBJ2-6; unclear D gene. CDR1 is LGHDT and CDR2 is YNNKEL in the germline V gene (reference sequence). The CDR3 consists of 14 residues. V was trimmed by 3 bases and J by 1 base, leaving 4 bases between them. CDR3: CASSHRSGANVLTF. For the CDR3, the DNA is TGTGCCAGCAGCCACAGATCTGGGGCCAACGTCCTGACTTTC.

The chain carries TRBV27 and TRBJ1-1, with D perhaps matching TRBD1 (6 bases). V dropped 3 bases and J dropped 2 bases, with 19 bases sitting between them. The germline CDR1 and CDR2 sequences are MNHEY and SMNVEV (reference sequence). The CDR3 contains 17 residues. The CDR3 loop reads CASSLGAGARVNTEAFF. DNA of the CDR3: TGTGCCAGCAGTTTGGGGGCGGGGGCGAGAGTAAACACTGAAGCTTTCTTT.

The chain employs TRBV18 and TRBJ2-3; 7 bases align to TRBD1. The CDR3 length is 13 residues. Losses at the gene ends were 3 bases for V and 8 bases for J; bases not matched to a gene: 5. Germline V gene sequence: CDR1 KGHSH, CDR2 LQKENI. The CDR3 spells CASSPDRARTQYF. CDR3 nucleotides: TGTGCCAGCTCACCCGACAGGGCTCGTACGCAGTATTTT.

This clone occurred once. The rearrangement links TRBV19 to TRBJ1-3; 7 nucleotides align to TRBD1. Unmatched junction bases numbered 3, after V lost 4 bases and J lost 3 bases. The CDR3 spans 14 residues. Germline V CDR1 and CDR2: LNHDA, SQIVND (reference sequence). CDR3 loop: CASSKDRVGNTIYF. The CDR3 bases are TGTGCCAGTAGTAAAGACAGGGTTGGAAACACCATATATTTT.

The genes are TRBV30 and TRBJ2-5; 9 bases map to TRBD1. Per germline, CDR1 GTSNPN and CDR2 SVGIG (reference sequence). Unmatched junction bases numbered 2, after V lost 6 bases and J lost 6 bases. The CDR3 extends over 11 amino acids. The DNA of the CDR3 is TGTGCCTGCGGGACAGGGAAGACCCAGTACTTC. Its protein is CACGTGKTQYF.

V and J are TRBV25-1 and TRBJ1-6; 7 positions agree with TRBD1. V dropped 6 bases and J dropped 6; count of bases not matched to a gene: 5. The CDR3 length is 14 residues. Germline CDR1 and CDR2: MGHDK and SYGVNS. CDR3 nucleotides: TGTGCCAGCAGGGGGGGACAGACTAATTCACCCCTCCACTTT. Amino acids: CASRGGQTNSPLHF. Looking up the rest from reference TRBV25-1 and TRBJ1-6 gives the full variable domain: EADIYQTPRYLVIGTGKKITLECSQTMGHDKMYWYQQDPGMELHLIHYSYGVNSTEKGDLSSESTVSRIRTEHFPLTLESARPSHTSQYLCASRGGQTNSPLHFGNGTRLTVT.

The rearrangement uses TRBV6-1 and TRBJ2-5; 9 bases align to TRBD1. Germline CDR1 is MNHNS and CDR2 is SASEGT. This CDR3 region has 16 residues. V lost 3 bases, J lost 3 bases, and 8 bases stayed unmatched. CDR3 loop: CASSDGQGRGKETQYF. CDR3 in DNA: TGTGCCAGCAGTGACGGACAGGGGCGAGGGAAAGAGACCCAGTACTTC.

The V gene is TRBV6-5, the J gene TRBJ2-6, with no clear D. From germline, CDR1 is MNHEY and CDR2 SVGAGI. The CDR3 covers 14 residues. Trimming removed 5 bases at V and 0 bases at J, with 5 bases between. CDR3 protein: CASSLLSGANVLTF. CDR3 nucleotide sequence: TGTGCCAGCAGTCTCCTCTCTGGGGCCAACGTCCTGACTTTC.

The V gene is TRBV15, the J gene TRBJ1-5; D perhaps matches TRBD1 (6 bases). V was shortened by 7 bases and J by 4 bases, with 14 bases between the two germline ends. This CDR3 comprises 14 residues. CDR1 and CDR2 (germline): LNHNV, YYDKDF (reference sequence). Here the CDR3 reads CATKEEGVNQPQHF. The CDR3 region has the DNA TGTGCCACCAAGGAAGAGGGGGTTAATCAGCCCCAGCATTTT.

The chain employs TRBV5-1 and TRBJ2-1; perhaps TRBD2 as D (6 bases). V was shortened by 0 bases and J by 9 bases, with 13 bases between the two germline ends. Germline V gene data show CDR1 as SGHRS and CDR2 as YFSETQ. This CDR3 spans 14 amino acids. The CDR3 spells CASSLDPGRGEQFF. In nucleotides, the CDR3 is TGCGCCAGCAGCTTGGACCCGGGGCGGGGTGAGCAGTTCTTC.

As concerns this clone: Other DNA sequences within the sample encode an identical CDR3. The V and J genes are TRBV19 and TRBJ2-6; no firm D call. The CDR3 length is 14 residues. Trimming pared 3 bases from V and 0 bases from J, leaving 3 bases between. Germline V gene lookup returns CDR1 LNHDA and CDR2 SQIVND (reference sequence). The CDR3 bases are TGTGCCAGTAGTATCAGCTCTGGGGCCAACGTCCTGACTTTC. This gives the protein CASSISSGANVLTF.

The sample holds many counts of this clone. The chain links TRBV9 to TRBJ2-1; perhaps TRBD1 as D (6 bases). The V gene's germline CDR1 is SGDLS and CDR2 YYNGEE. The CDR3 spans 15 residues. Trimming took 2 bases from V and 2 from J, leaving 11 bases between them. The CDR3 nucleotides are TGTGCCAGCAGCGTTGGGGGCACTACCTACAATGAGCAGTTCTTC. This codes for CASSVGGTTYNEQFF.

The chain has TRBV7-2 and TRBJ2-2, with no clear D. V shed 5 bases and J shed 0 bases, with 4 bases lying between them. This CDR3 region has 13 residues. Germline-derived CDR1 and CDR2 are SGHTA and FQGNSA. DNA of the CDR3: TGTGCCAGCAGCCTCCCGAACACCGGGGAGCTGTTTTTT. Translation: CASSLPNTGELFF.

The genes are TRBV3-1 (or the pseudogene TRBV3-2) and TRBJ1-3; 10 positions match TRBD1. The CDR3 runs 14 residues. Per germline, CDR1 LGHDT and CDR2 YNNKEL (reference sequence). The V segment lost 6 bases and the J segment 2 bases; nucleotides outside the gene matches: 1. The CDR3 nucleotides read TGTGCCAGCAGGGGGACAGGGGCTGGAAACACCATATATTTT. The encoded protein is CASRGTGAGNTIYF.

A single count supports this clone. V and J are TRBV5-1 and TRBJ2-1, with 9 positions matching TRBD1. This CDR3 has 16 amino acids. Trimming at V came to 3 bases and at J to 0 bases, leaving 4 bases not matched to a gene. From germline, CDR1 is SGHRS and CDR2 YFSETQ. In DNA form, the CDR3 reads TGCGCCAGCAGCTACCCGACAGGGGGCTCCTACAATGAGCAGTTCTTC. This encodes CASSYPTGGSYNEQFF. Supplemented by reference TRBV5-1 and TRBJ2-1, the full variable domain reads KAGVTQTPRYLIKTRGQQVTLSCSPISGHRSVSWYQQTPGQGLQFLFEYFSETQRNKGNFPGRFSGRQFSNSRSEMNVSTLELGDSALYLCASSYPTGGSYNEQFFGPGTRLTVL.

V gene TRBV7-2 combines with J gene TRBJ2-7, with D hard to call. Germline CDR1 reads SGHTA; CDR2 reads FQGNSA. V was cut by 0 bases and J by 0 bases, with 6 bases left in between. The CDR3 consists of 14 residues. The CDR3 reads CASSLARNSYEQYF. CDR3 nucleotides: TGTGCCAGCAGCTTAGCCAGAAACTCCTACGAGCAGTACTTC.